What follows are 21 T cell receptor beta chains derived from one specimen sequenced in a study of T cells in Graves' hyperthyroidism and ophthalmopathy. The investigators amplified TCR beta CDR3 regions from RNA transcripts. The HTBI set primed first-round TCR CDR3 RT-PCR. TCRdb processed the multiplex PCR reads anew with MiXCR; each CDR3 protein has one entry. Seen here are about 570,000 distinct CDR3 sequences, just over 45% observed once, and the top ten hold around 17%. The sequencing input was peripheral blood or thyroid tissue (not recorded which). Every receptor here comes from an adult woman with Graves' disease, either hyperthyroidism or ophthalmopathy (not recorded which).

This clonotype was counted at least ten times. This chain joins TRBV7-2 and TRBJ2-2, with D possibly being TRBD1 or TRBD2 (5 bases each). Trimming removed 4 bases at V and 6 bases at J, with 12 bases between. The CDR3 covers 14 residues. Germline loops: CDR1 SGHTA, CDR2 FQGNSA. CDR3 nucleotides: TGTGCCAGCAGCTCACAGGTGGAGGCCGGGGAGCTGTTTTTT. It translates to CASSSQVEAGELFF.

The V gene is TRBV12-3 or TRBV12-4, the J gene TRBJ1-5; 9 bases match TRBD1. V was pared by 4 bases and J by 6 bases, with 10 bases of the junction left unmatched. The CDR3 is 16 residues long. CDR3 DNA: TGTGCCAGCAGTTCCGGACAGGGGACAAGGAGTCAGCCCCAGCATTTT. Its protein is CASSSGQGTRSQPQHF.

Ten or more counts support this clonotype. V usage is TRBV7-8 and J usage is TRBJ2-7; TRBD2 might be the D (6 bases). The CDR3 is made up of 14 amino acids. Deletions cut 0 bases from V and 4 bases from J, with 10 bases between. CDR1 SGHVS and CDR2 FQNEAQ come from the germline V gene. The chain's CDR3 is CASSLAMGGYEQYF. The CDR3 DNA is TGTGCCAGCAGCTTAGCAATGGGAGGATACGAGCAGTACTTC.

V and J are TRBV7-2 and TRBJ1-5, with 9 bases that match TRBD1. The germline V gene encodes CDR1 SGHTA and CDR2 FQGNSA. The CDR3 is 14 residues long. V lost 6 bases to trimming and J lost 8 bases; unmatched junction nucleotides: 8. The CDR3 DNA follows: TGTGCCAGCAGTCTAGGACAGGGGAGGGAGCCCCAGCATTTT. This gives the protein CASSLGQGREPQHF.

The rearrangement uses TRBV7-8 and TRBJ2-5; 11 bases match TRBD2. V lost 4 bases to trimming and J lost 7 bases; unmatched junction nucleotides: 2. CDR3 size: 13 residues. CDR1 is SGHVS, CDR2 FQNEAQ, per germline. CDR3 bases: TGTGCCAGCAGCTATGGGACTAGCGGGACCCAGTACTTC. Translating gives CASSYGTSGTQYF.

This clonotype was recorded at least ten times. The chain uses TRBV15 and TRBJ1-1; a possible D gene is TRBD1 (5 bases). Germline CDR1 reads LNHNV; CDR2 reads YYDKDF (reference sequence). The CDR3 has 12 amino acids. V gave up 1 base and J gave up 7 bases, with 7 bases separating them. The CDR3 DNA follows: TGTGCCACCAGCAGAGGGGGGGGTGAAGCTTTCTTT. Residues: CATSRGGGEAFF.

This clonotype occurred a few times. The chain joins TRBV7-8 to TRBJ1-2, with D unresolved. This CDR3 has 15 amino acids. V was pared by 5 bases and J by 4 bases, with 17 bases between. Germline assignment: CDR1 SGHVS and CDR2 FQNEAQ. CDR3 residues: CASSPDAGLGYGYTF. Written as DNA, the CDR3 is TGTGCCAGCAGCCCCGATGCGGGGTTAGGCTATGGCTACACCTTC. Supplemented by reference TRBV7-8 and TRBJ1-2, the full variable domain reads GAGVSQSPRYKVAKRGQDVALRCDPISGHVSLFWYQQALGQGPEFLTYFQNEAQLDKSGLPSDRFFAERPEGSVSTLKIQRTQQEDSAVYLCASSPDAGLGYGYTFGSGTRLTVV.

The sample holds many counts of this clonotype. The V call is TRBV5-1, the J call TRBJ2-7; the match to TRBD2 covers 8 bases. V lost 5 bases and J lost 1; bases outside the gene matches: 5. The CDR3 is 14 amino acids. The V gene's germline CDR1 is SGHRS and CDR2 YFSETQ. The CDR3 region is CASRNTSGSYEQYF. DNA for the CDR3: TGCGCCAGCAGGAACACTAGCGGATCCTACGAGCAGTACTTC. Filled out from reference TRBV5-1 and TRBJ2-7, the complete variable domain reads KAGVTQTPRYLIKTRGQQVTLSCSPISGHRSVSWYQQTPGQGLQFLFEYFSETQRNKGNFPGRFSGRQFSNSRSEMNVSTLELGDSALYLCASRNTSGSYEQYFGPGTRLTVT.

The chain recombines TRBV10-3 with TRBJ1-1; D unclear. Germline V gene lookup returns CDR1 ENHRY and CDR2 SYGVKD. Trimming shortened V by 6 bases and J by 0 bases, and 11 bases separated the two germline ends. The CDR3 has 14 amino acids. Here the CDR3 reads CAISPGLMNTEAFF. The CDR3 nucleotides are TGTGCCATCAGCCCCGGGCTCATGAACACTGAAGCTTTCTTT.

The CDR3 bases are TGTGCCAGCAGCTTATCCTACACGGGACAGTACAGTGGCTACACCTTC. This codes for CASSLSYTGQYSGYTF. The genes are TRBV7-9 and TRBJ1-2; 7 bases are a match to TRBD1. V lost 2 bases and J lost 7; bases outside the gene matches: 13. There are 16 residues in the CDR3. From germline, CDR1 is SEHNR and CDR2 FQNEAQ (reference sequence).

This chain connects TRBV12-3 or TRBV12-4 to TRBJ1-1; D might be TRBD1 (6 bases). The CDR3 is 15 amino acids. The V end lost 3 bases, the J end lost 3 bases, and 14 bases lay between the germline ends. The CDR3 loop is CASSFNRAGDTEAFF. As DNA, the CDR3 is TGTGCCAGCAGTTTCAACAGGGCGGGGGACACTGAAGCTTTCTTT.

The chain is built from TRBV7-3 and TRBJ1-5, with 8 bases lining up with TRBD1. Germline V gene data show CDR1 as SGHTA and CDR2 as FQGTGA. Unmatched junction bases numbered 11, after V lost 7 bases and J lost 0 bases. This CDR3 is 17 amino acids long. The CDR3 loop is CASTTGAGIHSNQPQHF. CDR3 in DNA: TGTGCCAGCACGACAGGGGCCGGAATCCATAGCAATCAGCCCCAGCATTTT.

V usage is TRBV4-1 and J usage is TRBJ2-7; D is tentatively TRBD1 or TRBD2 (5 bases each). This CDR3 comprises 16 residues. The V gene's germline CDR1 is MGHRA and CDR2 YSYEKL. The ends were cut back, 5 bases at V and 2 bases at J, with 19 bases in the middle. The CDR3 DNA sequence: TGCGCCAGCAGCTTCCCAGAGAGGAGAGGGGCCTACGAGCAGTACTTC. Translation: CASSFPERRGAYEQYF.

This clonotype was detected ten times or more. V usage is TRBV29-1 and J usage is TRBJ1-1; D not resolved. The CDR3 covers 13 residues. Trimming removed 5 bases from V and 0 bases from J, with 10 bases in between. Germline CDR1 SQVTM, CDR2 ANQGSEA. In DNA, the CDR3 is TGCAGCGTTATTGACCTGCTGAACACTGAAGCTTTCTTT. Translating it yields CSVIDLLNTEAFF.

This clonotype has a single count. CDR3 nucleotides: TGTGCCATCAGTCCTAGAGGACAGGGTGGCTACGAGCAGTACTTC. Translating it yields CAISPRGQGGYEQYF. V is TRBV10-3 and J is TRBJ2-7; TRBD1 agrees at 8 bases. The V gene end was trimmed by 5 bases and the J gene end by 3 bases; junction bases not matched to a gene: 9. The CDR3 runs 15 residues. Per germline, CDR1 ENHRY and CDR2 SYGVKD.

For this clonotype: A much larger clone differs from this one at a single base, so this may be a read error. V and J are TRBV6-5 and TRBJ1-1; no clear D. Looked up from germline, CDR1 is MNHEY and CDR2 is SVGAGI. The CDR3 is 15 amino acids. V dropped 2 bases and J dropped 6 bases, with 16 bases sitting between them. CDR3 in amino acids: CASSYQVQVVAEAFF. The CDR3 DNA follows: TGTGCCAGCAGTTACCAGGTTCAGGTCGTCGCTGAAGCTTTCTTT.

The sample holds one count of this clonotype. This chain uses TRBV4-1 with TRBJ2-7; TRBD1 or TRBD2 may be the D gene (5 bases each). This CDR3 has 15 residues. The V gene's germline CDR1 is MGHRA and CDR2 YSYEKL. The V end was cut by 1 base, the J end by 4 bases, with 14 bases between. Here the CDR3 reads CASSQAGGPLYEQYF. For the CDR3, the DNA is TGCGCCAGCAGCCAAGCTGGGGGTCCCCTTTACGAGCAGTACTTC.

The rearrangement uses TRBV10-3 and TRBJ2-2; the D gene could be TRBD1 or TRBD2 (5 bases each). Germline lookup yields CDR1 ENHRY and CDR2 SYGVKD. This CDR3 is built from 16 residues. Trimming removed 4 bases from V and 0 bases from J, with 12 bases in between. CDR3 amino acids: CAISVTGTTNTGELFF. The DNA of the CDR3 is TGTGCCATCAGTGTAACCGGGACGACGAACACCGGGGAGCTGTTTTTT.

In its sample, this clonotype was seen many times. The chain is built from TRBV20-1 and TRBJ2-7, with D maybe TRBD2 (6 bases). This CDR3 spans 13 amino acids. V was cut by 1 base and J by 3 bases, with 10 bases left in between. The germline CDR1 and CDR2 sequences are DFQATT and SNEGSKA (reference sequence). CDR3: CSARGGGGYEQYF. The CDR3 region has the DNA TGCAGTGCTAGAGGTGGGGGAGGCTACGAGCAGTACTTC.

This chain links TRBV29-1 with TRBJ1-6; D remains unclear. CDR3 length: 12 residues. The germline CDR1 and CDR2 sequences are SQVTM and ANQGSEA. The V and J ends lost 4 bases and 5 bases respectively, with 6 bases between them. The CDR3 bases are TGCAGCGTTGCAGAAAATAATTCACCCCTCCACTTT. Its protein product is CSVAENNSPLHF.

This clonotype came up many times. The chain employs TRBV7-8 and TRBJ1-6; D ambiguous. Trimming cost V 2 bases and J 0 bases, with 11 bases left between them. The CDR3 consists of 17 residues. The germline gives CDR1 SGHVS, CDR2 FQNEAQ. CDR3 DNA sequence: TGTGCCAGCAGCTTATGGACCCTCAGCTCCTATAATTCACCCCTCCACTTT. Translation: CASSLWTLSSYNSPLHF.